Listed below are T cell receptor beta chains from one sample, sequenced in a study of beta chain features in type 1 diabetes. Produced via immunoSEQ multiplex PCR; TCRdb's table is partial and in-frame only. The sample comprises about 150,000 clones, about 8.5% of which are singletons, and 0.55% to 0.75% rests with the top ten. Sequenced input: central memory CD4+ T cells from blood. The receptors originated from a man between 18 and 29 years old in good health. CDR3s include the opening cysteine and the closing phenylalanine or tryptophan. D genes are given only for firm matches. Not every row has a clone size; where given, it reads once, few, many or a size class.

j_gene	abundance	d_gene	v_gene	CDR3aa	CDR3nt
TRBJ1-2	few	TRBD1	TRBV18	CASSPRGQTDYGYTF	TGTGCCAGCTCACCACGGGGACAGACGGACTATGGCTACACCTTC
TRBJ2-7	few	TRBD1	TRBV2	CASTLAGQGYEQYF	TGTGCCAGCACCCTCGCGGGACAGGGCTACGAGCAGTACTTC
TRBJ2-5	few	.	TRBV11-2	CASGSRKTQYF	TGTGCCAGCGGGAGTCGAAAGACCCAGTACTTC
TRBJ2-3	.	TRBD2	TRBV6-4	CATLVGGRADTQYF	TGTGCCACCCTGGTGGGCGGGAGGGCAGATACGCAGTATTTT
TRBJ1-5	few	TRBD1	TRBV30	CAWTGGHSNQPQHF	TGTGCCTGGACAGGGGGCCATAGCAATCAGCCCCAGCATTTT
TRBJ2-5	many	TRBD1	TRBV7-2	CASSLDRDRETQYF	TGTGCCAGCAGCCTGGACAGGGACAGAGAGACCCAGTACTTC
TRBJ2-1	few	TRBD2	TRBV6-5	CASRPAGPNNEQFF	TGTGCCAGCAGACCAGCGGGGCCGAACAATGAGCAGTTCTTC
TRBJ2-7	.	TRBD1	TRBV27	CASSSWWRQGESYEQYF	TGTGCCAGCAGTTCCTGGTGGAGACAGGGGGAGTCCTACGAGCAGTACTTC
TRBJ2-3	many	.	TRBV9	CASSVTEGYTDTQYF	TGTGCCAGCAGCGTAACCGAGGGATACACAGATACGCAGTATTTT
TRBJ2-2	many	.	TRBV4-3	CASSQEGGAGELFF	TGCGCCAGCAGCCAAGAAGGAGGGGCCGGGGAGCTGTTTTTT
TRBJ2-5	few	.	TRBV19	CASSNRAGETQYF	TGTGCCAGTAGTAATAGGGCGGGAGAGACCCAGTACTTC
TRBJ1-2	few	.	TRBV10-3	CAISEGGYGYTF	TGTGCCATCAGTGAGGGAGGCTATGGCTACACCTTC
TRBJ2-5	few	TRBD1	TRBV13	CASSRDRAGGRTQYF	TGTGCCAGCAGCCGGGACAGGGCGGGCGGTAGGACCCAGTACTTC
TRBJ2-5	few	TRBD1	TRBV4-3	CASSQDGTGEETQYF	TGCGCCAGCAGCCAAGATGGCACAGGGGAAGAGACCCAGTACTTC
TRBJ2-3	few	TRBD2	TRBV7-2	CASSRTSGRRSGDTQYF	TGTGCCAGCAGCAGGACTAGCGGGAGGCGCTCCGGGGATACGCAGTATTTT
TRBJ1-2	.	.	TRBV5-1	CASSLVVNYGYTF	TGCGCCAGCAGCTTGGTAGTGAACTATGGCTACACCTTC
TRBJ1-1	.	TRBD1	TRBV7-8	CASSNYLSRGYTEAFF	TGTGCCAGCAGCAATTACCTGTCCAGGGGGTACACTGAAGCTTTCTTT
TRBJ2-5	.	TRBD2	TRBV9	CASSARSSGSTETQYF	TGTGCCAGCAGCGCCAGATCTAGCGGGAGTACTGAGACCCAGTACTTC
TRBJ1-1	.	.	TRBV7-8	CASSSKRTSLNTEAFF	TGTGCCAGCAGCTCTAAAAGGACAAGCTTGAACACTGAAGCTTTCTTT
TRBJ2-2	many	.	TRBV5-1	CASSRWTGNTGELFF	TGCGCCAGCAGCAGATGGACGGGAAACACCGGGGAGCTGTTTTTT
TRBJ2-2	.	TRBD1	TRBV5-1	CASSQGTAARELFF	TGCGCCAGCAGCCAAGGGACAGCCGCCCGGGAGCTGTTTTTT
TRBJ2-7	few	TRBD1	TRBV19	CASSIEGAQNTYEQYF	TGTGCCAGTAGTATCGAGGGGGCTCAAAACACCTACGAGCAGTACTTC
TRBJ1-4	.	.	TRBV30	CAWSVQGEKLFF	TGTGCCTGGAGTGTACAGGGTGAAAAACTGTTTTTT
TRBJ2-1	few	TRBD1	TRBV7-9	CASSLGQGAHNEQFF	TGTGCCAGCAGCTTAGGCCAGGGGGCCCATAATGAGCAGTTCTTC
TRBJ2-1	.	.	TRBV4-1	CASSQGVLRIRGKDSYNEQFF	TGCGCCAGCAGCCAAGGAGTCTTGAGGATTCGGGGTAAAGACTCCTACAATGAGCAGTTCTTC
TRBJ1-3	.	.	TRBV7-2	CASSAGRVSGNTIYF	TGTGCCAGCAGCGCGGGACGGGTCTCTGGAAACACCATATATTTT
TRBJ2-3	few	.	TRBV5-1	CASSLSGRGSDTQYF	TGCGCCAGCAGCCTTTCGGGGCGGGGCTCTGATACGCAGTATTTT
TRBJ1-1	few	.	TRBV2	CASSGRQALNTEAFF	TGTGCCAGCAGTGGACGACAGGCTTTGAACACTGAAGCTTTCTTT
TRBJ2-2	many	.	TRBV7-3	CASSLYGRGTGELFF	TGTGCCAGCAGCTTATACGGGAGAGGGACCGGGGAGCTGTTTTTT
TRBJ2-7	.	TRBD2	TRBV6-1	CASSAGLTYEQYF	TGTGCCAGCAGCGCGGGACTAACCTACGAGCAGTACTTC
TRBJ1-1	.	.	TRBV18	CASSPNPGVWDTEAFF	TGTGCCAGCTCACCAAACCCAGGGGTTTGGGACACTGAAGCTTTCTTT
TRBJ2-1	many	TRBD2	TRBV30	CAWRRMGLADNEQFF	TGTGCCTGGAGGCGAATGGGACTAGCGGACAATGAGCAGTTCTTC
TRBJ2-5	few	.	TRBV27	CASSRMGGETQYF	TGTGCCAGCAGTCGCATGGGGGGAGAGACCCAGTACTTC
TRBJ1-6	.	TRBD1	TRBV28	CASSPGQGRSPLHF	TGTGCCAGCAGCCCCGGACAGGGTCGTTCACCCCTCCACTTT
TRBJ2-5	many	.	TRBV19	CASSATSSRLETQYF	TGTGCCAGTAGTGCTACGAGTTCTCGACTGGAGACCCAGTACTTC
TRBJ2-7	many	TRBD1	TRBV30	CAWSAGTAFYEQYF	TGTGCCTGGAGTGCCGGGACAGCATTTTACGAGCAGTACTTC
TRBJ2-1	few	.	TRBV6-5	CASSYSYILEGNEQFF	TGTGCCAGCAGTTACTCGTATATACTAGAGGGAAATGAGCAGTTCTTC
TRBJ2-3	few	TRBD1	TRBV27	CASSFRSAGTGEYF	TGTGCCAGCAGTTTTAGAAGCGCGGGGACAGGGGAATATTTT
TRBJ2-2	many	TRBD1	TRBV18	CASSGTPGQGLSVEPGELFF	TGTGCCAGCTCTGGGACCCCGGGACAGGGTCTGTCGGTCGAACCCGGGGAGCTGTTTTTT
TRBJ2-3	.	TRBD2	TRBV4-2	CASSQGGGSTDTQYF	TGTGCCAGCAGCCAAGGCGGGGGGAGCACAGATACGCAGTATTTT
TRBJ2-3	.	.	TRBV7-6	CASSPGQFLSTDTQYF	TGTGCCAGCAGCCCCGGACAGTTTCTTAGCACAGATACGCAGTATTTT
TRBJ1-2	.	.	TRBV28	CASSSPQGVGYTF	TGTGCCAGCAGTTCACCCCAGGGCGTAGGCTACACCTTC
TRBJ1-3	.	.	TRBV13	CASSLGAALSGNTIYF	TGTGCCAGCAGCTTAGGGGCGGCGCTCTCTGGAAACACCATATATTTT
TRBJ2-3	.	.	TRBV5-8	CASSLGTITDTQYF	TGTGCCAGCAGCTTGGGGACAATCACAGATACGCAGTATTTT
TRBJ1-2	.	TRBD1	TRBV28	CASSSPGQGAYYGYTF	TGTGCCAGCAGTTCCCCGGGACAGGGGGCTTACTATGGCTACACCTTC
TRBJ2-7	.	.	TRBV11-2	CASSLDPDGRSYEQYF	TGTGCCAGCAGCTTAGACCCGGACGGGAGATCCTACGAGCAGTACTTC
TRBJ2-1	few	TRBD2	TRBV11-3	CASSMASGSSYNEQFF	TGTGCCAGCAGTATGGCTAGCGGGAGCTCCTACAATGAGCAGTTCTTC
TRBJ1-1	.	.	TRBV11-3	CAKGGNTEAFF	TGTGCCAAAGGGGGGAACACTGAAGCTTTCTTT
TRBJ2-7	.	.	TRBV7-2	CASRQGGNEQYF	TGTGCCAGCAGGCAGGGCGGCAACGAGCAGTACTTC
TRBJ1-6	few	.	TRBV14	CASSLRTDSPLHF	TGTGCCAGCAGCCTACGGACAGATTCACCCCTCCACTTT
TRBJ2-3	many	.	TRBV19	CASRMTGSVTDTQYF	TGTGCCAGTAGGATGACGGGAAGCGTTACAGATACGCAGTATTTT
TRBJ1-5	.	.	TRBV27	CASSSQGGNQPQHF	TGTGCCAGCAGTTCGCAGGGTGGCAATCAGCCCCAGCATTTT
TRBJ2-1	few	TRBD2	TRBV6-4	CASRGLAGGGEQFF	TGTGCCAGCAGAGGGCTAGCGGGAGGGGGAGAGCAGTTCTTC
TRBJ1-2	.	TRBD1	TRBV10-3	CAISPTGEGYTF	TGTGCCATCAGCCCGACAGGGGAAGGCTACACCTTC
TRBJ2-5	few	TRBD2	TRBV9	CASSVGSGSFGETQYF	TGTGCCAGCAGCGTAGGAAGCGGGAGCTTTGGGGAGACCCAGTACTTC